These 21 T cell receptor beta chains were all obtained from the same sample, sequenced in a study of T cell clonality in common variable immunodeficiency. Points from the study as a whole: Fewer deletions and N-nucleotide insertions were reportedly seen in common variable immunodeficiency TCR beta sequences.

Here immunoSEQ multiplex PCR was the method, and the copy in TCRdb shows in-frame clones only, minus some. The sample includes around 19,000 clones, none of them occurring once. Their cognate antigens are unknown. The sequencing input was peripheral blood mononuclear cells. The origin of the receptors is a human donor with common variable immunodeficiency.

This clone was observed a handful of times. The DNA read from the CDR3 is TGTGCCTGGACAGGGGCAACTAATGAAAAA. Translated, it gives CAWTGATNEK. In full, the CDR3 is CAWTGATNEKLFF. This chain uses TRBV30 with TRBJ1-4; tentatively, D is TRBD1 (6 bases). The read is 3 residues too short to cover the CDR3 end, so that end is filled in from the germline J gene. The CDR3 runs 13 residues. Trimming took off 4 bases at V and 0 bases at J, with 6 bases between the two ends. CDR1 is GTSNPN, CDR2 SVGIG, per germline (reference sequence).

This clone came up a few times. From the germline J gene comes the end of the CDR3, since the read stops 3 residues before it. This chain connects TRBV6-2 or TRBV6-3 to TRBJ2-1; 7 nucleotides align to TRBD2. Germline-derived CDR1 and CDR2 are MNHEY and SVGEGT. J lost 3 bases, V lost 7 bases, and 12 bases had no gene match. There are 16 residues in the CDR3. The CDR3 bases that were read are TGTGCCAGCACCCCGCTCGAGACTAGCAGCTACAATGAG. Its protein is CASTPLETSSYNE. The whole CDR3 sequence is CASTPLETSSYNEQFF.

This clone has at least ten counts. The read stops 3 residues short of the end of the CDR3; the missing end is completed from the germline J gene. This sequence joins TRBV2 and TRBJ1-2; 8 bases match TRBD1. The CDR3 totals 16 residues. V was pared by 4 bases and J by 0 bases, with 7 bases of the junction left unmatched. Germline CDR1 is SNHLY and CDR2 is FYNNEI. The sequenced CDR3 bases are TGTGCCAGCAGTGGGCCGGGGGACAGGACTAACTATGGC. As protein: CASSGPGDRTNYG. The whole CDR3 protein reads CASSGPGDRTNYGYTF.

To note about this clone: The DNA ends 3 residues before the CDR3 does, and the rest of the CDR3 is filled in from the germline J gene. The chain links TRBV7-9 to TRBJ1-3; tentative D call: TRBD1 (5 bases). The V gene's germline CDR1 is SEHNR and CDR2 FQNEAQ (reference sequence). The CDR3 covers 11 residues. The CDR3 DNA, read in part, is TGTGCCAGCAGCTTAGGCGGGACT. This encodes CASSLGGT. The entire CDR3 protein is CASSLGGTIYF. Together with reference TRBV7-9 and TRBJ1-3, the CDR3 gives the full variable domain: DTGVSQNPRHKITKRGQNVTFRCDPISEHNRLYWYRQTLGQGPEFLTYFQNEAQLEKSRLLSDRFSAERPKGSFSTLEIQRTEQGDSAMYLCASSLGGTIYFGEGSWLTVV.

This clone was detected a few times. The observed sequence ends 3 residues before the CDR3 terminus, with the missing tail filled in from the germline J gene. This sequence joins TRBV19 and TRBJ2-7; the D gene is possibly TRBD2 (6 bases). Germline V gives CDR1 LNHDA, CDR2 SQIVND (reference sequence). The germline V and J ends were trimmed by 2 bases and 2 bases, with 16 bases remaining between them. This CDR3 comprises 16 residues. This CDR3 reads CASSIFGVAATYEQYF. The CDR3 DNA, read in part, is TGTGCCAGTAGTATATTCGGGGTAGCGGCGACCTACGAG.

By share of the sample, this clone is medium-sized (0.01 to 0.1%). CDR3 bases read: TGTGCTAGTGGTTTGGTAACGGGACAGGGGACCGGGGAG. It codes for CASGLVTGQGTGE. Given in full, the CDR3 is CASGLVTGQGTGELFF. V and J are TRBV12-5 and TRBJ2-2, with TRBD1 matching 10 bases. The read ends 3 residues shy of where the CDR3 ends; the end is completed using the germline J gene. V trimming: 0 bases; J trimming: 5 bases; junction bases outside the gene matches: 3. The CDR3 runs 16 residues. Germline CDR1 reads LGHNT; CDR2 reads FRNRAP.

This clone was observed a handful of times. The read ends 3 residues shy of where the CDR3 ends; the end is completed using the germline J gene. This chain joins TRBV6-1 and TRBJ2-2, with D possibly matching TRBD2 (6 bases). Germline V gene sequence: CDR1 MNHNS, CDR2 SASEGT. The V and J ends lost 4 bases and 4 bases respectively, with 10 bases between them. The CDR3 sequence is 14 residues long. The CDR3 bases that were read are TGTGCCAGCAGTGGAGCGACTAGCACCGGGGAG. It encodes CASSGATSTGE. The complete CDR3 protein is CASSGATSTGELFF.

Turning to this clone: At one of its ends the junction is not consistent with the germline gene, which may arise from a read error. The observed sequence ends 3 residues before the CDR3 terminus, with the missing tail filled in from the germline J gene. The chain couples TRBV7-9 to TRBJ2-7, with D perhaps TRBD1 (6 bases). The CDR3 loop spans 15 amino acids. Per germline, CDR1 SEHNR and CDR2 FQNEAQ (reference sequence). Partial CDR3 DNA: TGTGCCAGCAACTTACTAGGGGGTGGGGACTACGAG. The encoded protein is CASNLLGGGDYE. The entire CDR3 protein is CASNLLGGGDYEQYF.

This clone rates as medium-sized. The CDR3 end lies 3 residues beyond the end of the read and is filled in from the germline J gene. This chain connects TRBV9 to TRBJ2-1, with 7 bases fitting TRBD1. This CDR3 has 16 residues. Germline loops: CDR1 SGDLS, CDR2 YYNGEE. V lost 4 bases, J lost 4 bases, and 11 bases stayed unmatched. CDR3 sequence reads: CASSPQTGEIYNEQFF. The sequenced part of the CDR3 DNA is TGTGCCAGCAGCCCACAAACAGGGGAGATTTACAATGAG.

In this sample, this clone is medium-sized. The CDR3 end lies 3 residues beyond the end of the read and is filled in from the germline J gene. V is TRBV20-1 and J is TRBJ1-4; D remains unclear. V lost 3 bases and J 3 bases, leaving 14 bases between the germline ends. The CDR3 covers 15 residues. The germline CDR1 and CDR2 sequences are DFQATT and SNEGSKA (reference sequence). CDR3 bases read: TGCAGTGCTAGGGACCAACGGGGATCTAATGAAAAA. This sequence encodes CSARDQRGSNEK. The complete CDR3 protein is CSARDQRGSNEKLFF.

This clone is large (0.1 to 1%) by share. The read finishes 3 residues shy of the CDR3 end, and the germline J gene is used to complete it. The rearrangement links TRBV3-1 (or the pseudogene TRBV3-2) to TRBJ2-5, with a possible D match to TRBD1 (5 bases). The germline V gene has CDR1 LGHDT and CDR2 YNNKEL (reference sequence). The germline V and J ends were trimmed by 2 bases and 5 bases, with 9 bases remaining between them. CDR3 size: 13 residues. This CDR3 is CASSQWGRETQYF. Partial CDR3 DNA: TGTGCCAGCAGCCAATGGGGCAGGGAGACC.

This clone was seen only a few times. The read gets to within 3 residues of the CDR3 end, and the germline J gene fills in the rest. The rearrangement links TRBV7-9 to TRBJ2-5; 8 nucleotides align to TRBD2. CDR1 and CDR2 (germline): SEHNR, FQNEAQ (reference sequence). Germline trimming cut 5 bases from V and 5 bases from J; bases unmatched to any gene: 7. CDR3 length: 14 amino acids. The chain's CDR3 is CASSPGGGWETQYF. Partial CDR3 DNA: TGTGCCAGCAGCCCGGGGGGGGGCTGGGAGACC.

A word on this clone: The read gets to within 3 residues of the CDR3 end, and the germline J gene fills in the rest. V is TRBV7-3 and J is TRBJ2-1; 8 nucleotides align to TRBD2. The CDR3 runs to 15 residues. V shed 2 bases and J 9 bases; nucleotides not matched to a gene: 9. The V gene's germline CDR1 is SGHTA and CDR2 FQGTGA. The CDR3 bases that were read are TGTGCCAGCAGCTTAGTCTCAGGACTAGCAGGTGAG. Amino acid sequence: CASSLVSGLAGE. The whole CDR3 is CASSLVSGLAGEQFF.

Partial CDR3 DNA: TGTGCCAGCAGTACTTCCGGGGGTCTGGAGACC. Its translation: CASSTSGGLET. From start to end, the CDR3 is CASSTSGGLETQYF. The chain recombines TRBV6-2 or TRBV6-3 with TRBJ2-5; a weak D match, TRBD2 (6 bases). The CDR3 is cut off 3 residues early in the read; its end comes from the germline J gene. V gave up 5 bases and J gave up 5 bases, with 15 bases separating them. In germline, CDR1 is MNHEY, CDR2 SVGEGT. The CDR3 runs 14 residues.

There are a few counts of this clone. The CDR3 goes on 3 residues after the read ends, and that part is filled in from the germline J gene. The chain combines TRBV7-9 with TRBJ1-2; possible D gene TRBD1, 5 bases. V shed 6 bases and J shed 2 bases, with 13 bases lying between them. The length of the CDR3 is 14 residues. Germline CDR1 reads SEHNR; CDR2 reads FQNEAQ (reference sequence). Partial CDR3 DNA: TGTGCCAGCAGTTACCGGACATCAAACTATGGC. Translating gives CASSYRTSNYG. The full-length CDR3 reads as CASSYRTSNYGYTF.

This clone was seen only a few times. Read sequence stops 3 residues before the CDR3 end, and the germline J gene provides the missing end. The rearrangement joins TRBV7-2 to TRBJ2-1, with 7 bases fitting TRBD1. The CDR3 is 14 residues long. Germline V gene sequence: CDR1 SGHTA, CDR2 FQGNSA. Trimming removed 7 bases from V and 7 bases from J; junction bases left unmatched: 10. CDR3 sequence reads: CASTLGQPGNEQFF. The sequenced CDR3 bases are TGTGCCAGCACCTTGGGACAGCCAGGTAATGAG.

The sample holds a few counts of this clone. The read ends 3 residues shy of where the CDR3 ends; the end is completed using the germline J gene. The chain has TRBV19 and TRBJ2-3; 8 positions match TRBD1. The CDR3 runs 18 residues. The V gene's germline CDR1 is LNHDA and CDR2 SQIVND (reference sequence). Trimming at V came to 5 bases and at J to 7 bases, leaving 20 bases not matched to a gene. CDR3 sequence reads: CASSQRTTGTGRVNTQYF. The covered CDR3 bases are TGTGCCAGTAGTCAACGAACGACCGGGACAGGCAGGGTAAATACG.

This clone was counted only a few times. The read is 3 residues too short to cover the CDR3 end, so that end is filled in from the germline J gene. The chain employs TRBV7-6 and TRBJ2-2, with 11 bases matching TRBD2. The length of the CDR3 is 17 residues. Germline V gene sequence: CDR1 SGHVS, CDR2 FNYEAQ. The trim removed 6 bases at V and 5 bases at J, leaving 11 bases unmatched. CDR3 DNA, as far as it was read: TGTGCCAGCAGTTACATAGCGGGGGGGCCCCGGACCGGGGAG. Translated: CASSYIAGGPRTGE. The complete CDR3 protein is CASSYIAGGPRTGELFF.

This clone is medium-sized in the sample. The read terminates 3 residues before the CDR3 end, so the remaining end is supplied by the germline J gene. The rearrangement uses TRBV20-1 and TRBJ1-5; tentatively, D is TRBD1 (5 bases). CDR3 length equals 16 residues. Trimming took 1 base from V and 2 from J, leaving 15 bases between them. In germline, CDR1 is DFQATT, CDR2 SNEGSKA (reference sequence). Incomplete CDR3 DNA: TGCAGTGCTAGAGTTCCCAGGGTGAGCGGCAATCAGCCC. Its protein product is CSARVPRVSGNQP. The CDR3, in full, reads CSARVPRVSGNQPQHF.

This clone was counted between two and nine times. The read terminates 3 residues before the CDR3 end, so the remaining end is supplied by the germline J gene. The J gene is TRBJ2-7, the V gene TRBV6-2 or TRBV6-3, with a tentative D call TRBD1 (7 bases). V gave up 6 bases and J gave up 2 bases, with 17 bases separating them. Germline V CDR1 and CDR2: MNHEY, SVGEGT. The CDR3 has 15 residues. The CDR3: CASRMGQGGTYEQYF. The CDR3 DNA, read in part, is TGTGCCAGCAGGATGGGGCAGGGGGGAACCTACGAG.

This clone was counted only a few times. The CDR3 DNA, read in part, is TGTGCCAGCAGCTTAGGCGGGACAGTAACCTACAATGAG. Residues: CASSLGGTVTYNE. The full-length CDR3 reads as CASSLGGTVTYNEQFF. The chain recombines TRBV7-6 with TRBJ2-1; D perhaps matches TRBD1 (7 bases). The CDR3 end falls 3 residues outside the read, so it is completed with the germline J gene. The CDR3 contains 16 residues. V lost 1 base, J lost 2 bases, and 12 bases lay in between. The germline V gene encodes CDR1 SGHVS and CDR2 FNYEAQ.